Reported below is one TCR beta chain. The PCR used 60 Vbeta and 13 Jbeta primers. The data were produced by immunoSEQ multiplex PCR, yet TCRdb's version contains in-frame clones alone and is incomplete. The sample lists 120,000 or so clones; 60% to 85% were seen once. Trimming removed 2 bases from V and 2 bases from J, with 7 bases in between. This CDR3 is built from 13 residues. From germline, CDR1 is SGHRS and CDR2 YFSETQ. The data belong to a study of cytomegalovirus exposure and HLA in healthy donors. V and J are TRBV5-1 and TRBJ2-5; possible D gene TRBD2, 5 bases. This clonotype was sampled from a man aged 30 to 39 in good health and CMV-seronegative. Sample: PBMCs. CDR3 residues: CASSLEGQETQYF. CDR3 sequence (DNA): TGCGCCAGCAGCTTAGAGGGTCAAGAGACCCAGTACTTC.